This T cell receptor beta chain was captured in a study of regulatory T cells in long-lasting Graves disease. On the study more broadly: Persistence in Graves' disease required over 5 years of antithyroid drugs plus positive TSH receptor antibodies. General study results and limits: Persistent patients shared more public clonotypes (approximately 2,700) than newly diagnosed patients (about 1,000). Relative to newly diagnosed Graves' patients, persistent ones had lower TCR diversity.

Time point: persistent/refractory GD, antithyroid drugs over 5 years with positive TRAb. From PBMCs, RNA was extracted and then used to make the TCR library. Through Arm-PCR of CDR3 regions and iRepertoire HTBI primers, TCR beta libraries were built. Via MiXCR, TCRdb re-called the multiplex PCR reads, giving one row per CDR3 protein. The table records roughly 450,000 distinct CDR3 sequences, around 20% of them present only once. As for this clonotype: What it recognizes is unknown.

Trimming cost V 3 bases and J 10 bases, with 10 bases left between them. Germline-derived CDR1 and CDR2 are SQVTM and ANQGSEA. The CDR3 totals 11 residues. Sample: peripheral blood mononuclear cells (PBMCs), taken when the disease was refractory, from a patient treated with antithyroid drugs. This TCR derives from a female donor with Graves disease. The chain combines TRBV29-1 with TRBJ2-1; D possibly uses TRBD1 or TRBD2 (5 bases each). CDR3 sequence: CSVDGGTEQFF. The CDR3 DNA reads as TGCAGCGTTGATGGGGGAACCGAGCAGTTCTTC.